These T cell receptor beta chains were read from a single sample in a study of post-analysis software for immune sequencing data. TCRdb passed the PCR reads through MiXCR, listing each CDR3 protein once. The data contain about 810,000 distinct CDR3 sequences, approximately 50% of them singletons. The material sequenced was blood. Receptors originate from a girl aged 5-17 years with multiple sclerosis. CDR3s include the opening cysteine and the closing phenylalanine or tryptophan. The D gene is left open where the match is weak. Rows may omit the clone size; those that give it use once, few, many or a size class.

V gene,clone size,J gene,D gene,CDR3 DNA,CDR3 protein
TRBV7-9,NA,TRBJ2-5,NA,TGTGCCAGCAGCCGCCCCGGGGCAGGCCAAGAGACCCAGTACTTC,CASSRPGAGQETQYF
TRBV15,NA,TRBJ2-3,NA,TGTGCCACCAGCAGAGGAGGAGGTTGGAGCACAGATACGCAGTATTTT,CATSRGGGWSTDTQYF
TRBV12-5,NA,TRBJ2-6,NA,TGTGCTAGTGGTCCATGGAGCTCTGGGGCCAACGTCCTGACTTTC,CASGPWSSGANVLTF
TRBV6-5,NA,TRBJ2-1,NA,TGTGCCAGCAGTTACGGGGGGGCAGTGCAGTTCTTC,CASSYGGAVQFF
TRBV12-3/TRBV12-4,NA,TRBJ1-2,NA,TGTGCCAGCAGCCGATCAGGGGAAGTGAGAGGCTACACCTTC,CASSRSGEVRGYTF
TRBV18,NA,TRBJ1-5,NA,TGTGCCAGCTCACCAAACGCGGGGAATCAGCCCCAGCATTTT,CASSPNAGNQPQHF
TRBV18,few,TRBJ2-6,NA,TGTGCCAGCTCACGTACAGGGAGCTCTGGGGCCAACGTCCTGACTTTC,CASSRTGSSGANVLTF
TRBV20-1,few,TRBJ2-7,TRBD2,TGCAGTGCTAGCAAACTAGCGGATTACTACGAGCAGTACTTC,CSASKLADYYEQYF
TRBV20-1,few,TRBJ2-1,TRBD2,TGCAGTGCTAGATCGTTAGCGGGAGCCCACAATGAGCAGTTCTTC,CSARSLAGAHNEQFF
TRBV11-2,NA,TRBJ2-7,NA,TGTGCCAGCAGCAAGAAAAGCGAGCAGTACTTC,CASSKKSEQYF
TRBV29-1,once,TRBJ1-2,TRBD1,TGCAGCGGCGAGCCCAGGGGGGCCTATGGCTACACCTTC,CSGEPRGAYGYTF
TRBV7-3,NA,TRBJ1-1,NA,TGTGCCAGCAGCCAACGGGAGAACACTGAAGCTTTCTTT,CASSQRENTEAFF
TRBV7-9,NA,TRBJ2-3,TRBD2,TGTGCCAGCGGGGGACTAGTAGGCGATACGCAGTATTTT,CASGGLVGDTQYF
TRBV10-3,NA,TRBJ2-1,NA,TGTGCCATCGGGAACCGGCCCGACAATGAGCAGTTCTTC,CAIGNRPDNEQFF
TRBV15,few,TRBJ2-7,NA,TGTGCCACCAGCAGAGATCTGGGGTTACGGTACTTC,CATSRDLGLRYF
TRBV6-6,NA,TRBJ1-2,TRBD1,TGTGCCAGCAGTTACGACAGGGGAACCTATGGCTACACCTTC,CASSYDRGTYGYTF
TRBV12-3/TRBV12-4,NA,TRBJ1-2,NA,TGTGCCAGCAGTTTTAAAACAGGCGACTATGGCTACACCTTC,CASSFKTGDYGYTF
TRBV7-9,NA,TRBJ2-7,TRBD2,TGTGCCAGCAGCTTGGGACTAGCGGGATCATCCGAGCAGTACTTC,CASSLGLAGSSEQYF
TRBV29-1,NA,TRBJ1-2,NA,TGCAGCGTTGGGGACCGCTATGGCTACACCTTC,CSVGDRYGYTF
TRBV3-1,few,TRBJ2-4,TRBD2,TGTGCCAGCAGCCAAGTGAATAGCGGGGCACCCTTGATGTACATTCAGTACTTC,CASSQVNSGAPLMYIQYF
TRBV7-6,NA,TRBJ2-5,NA,TGTGCCAGCAGCTTAGAGGCTAGCTTTGAGACCCAGTACTTC,CASSLEASFETQYF
TRBV12-3/TRBV12-4,NA,TRBJ1-5,NA,TGTGCCAGCAGCCCCTCGGACCTTATAGGCGGGCCCCAGCATTTT,CASSPSDLIGGPQHF